Below are 7 T cell receptor beta chains sequenced from a single sample in a study of cytomegalovirus exposure and HLA in healthy donors (dated by TCRdb to about 2017). The library was built by means of the immunoSEQ multiplex PCR assay. TCRdb mirrors the immuneACCESS table, restricted to in-frame sequences. Some clones are absent from its copies; in checked studies, under half trace to an unresolved V gene, and the reason for the others is unknown. This sample is represented by 300,000 to 450,000 clones; roughly 85% of them were singletons. The leading ten clones occupy roughly 0.82% of the sample. Sequenced input: PBMCs. Source of these receptors: a woman aged 18-29 years in good health and CMV-seronegative.

V usage is TRBV28 and J usage is TRBJ1-5; 8 bases fit TRBD1. CDR1 MDHEN and CDR2 SYDVKM come from the germline V gene. The junction had 13 bases not matched to a gene; V was cut back by 11 bases and J by 7 bases. The length of the CDR3 is 14 residues. CDR3 nucleotides: TGTGCCCTACAGGGGGTAGAAGATGGGCAGCCCCAGCATTTT. Encoded protein: CALQGVEDGQPQHF.

This sequence joins TRBV7-2 and TRBJ1-1; a weak D match, TRBD1 (5 bases). CDR3 length equals 15 residues. Germline V gene sequence: CDR1 SGHTA, CDR2 FQGNSA. V lost 1 base to trimming and J lost 0 bases, with 9 bases between them. In nucleotides, the CDR3 is TGTGCCAGCAGCTTAGGGCCAGGGATGAACACTGAAGCTTTCTTT. Amino acid sequence: CASSLGPGMNTEAFF.

This sequence joins TRBV28 and TRBJ1-1, with 7 bases aligning to TRBD1. Germline V CDR1 and CDR2: MDHEN, SYDVKM. This CDR3 has 14 amino acids. J gave up 4 bases and V 6 bases, and 8 bases lay outside the gene matches. As DNA, the CDR3 is TGTGCCAGCAGGTACAGGGGTCTTTTCACTGAAGCTTTCTTT. Translation: CASRYRGLFTEAFF. The full variable domain, in which reference TRBV28 and TRBJ1-1 provide the parts outside the CDR3, is DVKVTQSSRYLVKRTGEKVFLECVQDMDHENMFWYRQDPGLGLRLIYFSYDVKMKEKGDIPEGYSVSREKKERFSLILESASTNQTSMYLCASRYRGLFTEAFFGQGTRLTVV.

V gene TRBV4-1 combines with J gene TRBJ2-6, with 8 bases fitting TRBD1. Looked up from germline, CDR1 is MGHRA and CDR2 is YSYEKL. V shed 3 bases, J shed 1 base, and the junction held 8 bases outside the gene matches. The CDR3 has 18 residues. This CDR3 reads CASSQIGQGASGANVLTF. In DNA, the CDR3 is TGCGCCAGCAGCCAGATCGGGCAGGGGGCGTCTGGGGCCAACGTCCTGACTTTC.

The chain couples TRBV28 to TRBJ2-1; tentative D call: TRBD1 (6 bases). The CDR3 has 14 amino acids. The V end lost 6 bases, the J end lost 6 bases, and 15 bases lay between the germline ends. Germline CDR1 is MDHEN and CDR2 is SYDVKM. In DNA, the CDR3 is TGTGCCAGCAGCTTCCAGGGGACGTTCAATGAGCAGTTCTTC. This gives the protein CASSFQGTFNEQFF.

This sequence joins TRBV18 and TRBJ2-7, with 8 bases fitting TRBD1. There are 14 residues in the CDR3. The J segment lost 7 bases and the V segment lost 3 bases, leaving 8 bases of the junction unmatched. Germline V gives CDR1 KGHSH, CDR2 LQKENI. Here the CDR3 reads CASSPGQGLREQYF. The DNA for the CDR3 is TGTGCCAGCTCACCCGGACAGGGTTTAAGGGAGCAGTACTTC.

The rearrangement links TRBV27 to TRBJ1-5; tentatively, D is TRBD1 (6 bases). The CDR3 totals 18 residues. V lost 2 bases and J 0 bases, leaving 17 bases between the germline ends. Germline V gene data show CDR1 as MNHEY and CDR2 as SMNVEV (reference sequence). CDR3 protein: CASSLGTLGPDSNQPQHF. CDR3 nucleotide sequence: TGTGCCAGCAGTTTAGGGACACTCGGGCCCGATAGCAATCAGCCCCAGCATTTT.